Listed below are T cell receptor beta chains from one sample, sequenced in a study of blood T cells in healthy people across ages. TCRdb re-called the 5' RACE reads through MiXCR, storing one row per CDR3 protein. The profile covers about 680,000 distinct CDR3 sequences, with roughly 50% appearing a single time and 30% to 40% taken by the ten largest. Material: blood. These receptors came from a woman aged 55-69 years in good health. Each CDR3 is given with its conserved first and last residue. The listing skips clone size in some rows; elsewhere it reads once, few, many or a size class.

size	V	length	CDR3
-	TRBV7-9	15	CASSLVPQGREKLFF
-	TRBV10-3	14	CAIRTSSYNSPLHF
many	TRBV5-1	15	CASSFGLAGDNEQFF
-	TRBV28	20	CASSSLPGQGGGDLTYEQYF
-	TRBV20-1	12	CSAFYGDTEAFF
-	TRBV7-2	14	CASSWGGNTYEQYF
-	TRBV4-2	16	CASSQVGSAISNEQFF
-	TRBV4-3	14	CASSQKSGGSEAFF
-	TRBV5-6	16	CASSLRGATANEKLFF
few	TRBV9	15	CASSVGVRVSDGYTF
-	TRBV29-1	13	CSVVRDRYNEQYF
few	TRBV4-3	15	CASSYNAAGYHEQYF